The present TCR beta chain was sequenced within a study of cytomegalovirus exposure and HLA in healthy donors (dated by TCRdb to 2015 to 2018). Concerning the study at large: An earlier analysis of several hundred of the donors reported 250 to 300 Gb of sequence data and 100 million to 140 million unique TCR beta sequences from some 180 million T cells. In an earlier analysis of roughly 580 of the donors, high-throughput TCR beta sequencing was used to judge whether each TCR beta V gene segment behaved as functional or pseudogenic. Typing coverage differed by locus: A, B, C, DRB1 and DQB1 were typed in roughly 620-630 donors, DQA1 in around 500, DPA1 in around 610, and DPB1 in about 450. Genome-wide SNP genotypes for about 65% of the roughly 670 donors were used in a later genetic analysis, which treated that subset as a discovery cohort. HLA typing included class I and class II loci at four-digit resolution. In a later analysis, previously published TCR beta repertoires from about 640 donors were re-analyzed and high-resolution HLA genotyping was added so that TCR occurrence patterns could be studied. All discovery cohort repertoires had been generated on a single sequencing platform. Several DR-DQ haplotypes were handled as single units for association and clustering, since linkage in the cohort was strong. The aim of the study was to test whether cataloging public T cell receptors could identify signatures of past pathogen exposure. The study combined high-throughput TCR immunosequencing, statistical association of individual TCRs with disease status, and machine learning to predict cytomegalovirus infection status. Donor age, sex, ethnicity and CMV serostatus were compiled alongside the repertoire data. Along with the approximately 700-subject first cohort, a separate validation cohort of more than 90 different subjects was used. Rather than drawing on any new phenotypic data, the later analysis identified candidate immune exposures from TCR beta sequences and the way those sequences occurred across donors. Among roughly 400 genotyped donors of the cohort, an average of approximately 220,000 unique TCR beta nucleotide sequences was sequenced per donor, of which 15% to 20% were non-productive. Approximately 310 gigabases of sequencing data and about 92 million unique TCR sequences made up an early release that covered about 640 HLA-typed donors. Among the approximately 400 genotyped donors, around 81% belonged to the genetic ancestry cluster associated with self-reported Caucasian donors. The study profiled the T cell repertoires of 500 to 800 subjects by immunosequencing and related them to cytomegalovirus serostatus.

Note on this clone: It has no known antigen specificity.

The cohort comprised some 680 healthy bone marrow donors. Cohort members were all nominally healthy when sampled, although unrecorded immune exposures were likely present. The donor was CMV seronegative and belonged to the group of around 400 seronegative cohort members. Each donor provided a peripheral blood sample, and peripheral blood mononuclear cells were used for TCR beta sequencing. The Qiagen DNeasy Blood Extraction Kit was used to extract genomic DNA from the blood cell samples. Paper-wide results and their limitations: A cluster of highly shared sequence variants was judged likely to be a technical artifact of the sequencing pipeline. In a later analysis, TCR association rates were found to vary across HLA loci, with the most associated TCRs seen for DRB1 alleles and the fewest for HLA-C alleles. A later analysis reported that several top co-occurrence clusters appeared linked to parvovirus B19, influenza, CMV and Epstein-Barr virus. The classifier was reported to diagnose cytomegalovirus status with high specificity and sensitivity in both the original cohort and the validation cohort. Most CMV-associated TCR beta chains appeared to be HLA-restricted in a later analysis, and the HLA associations seemed to be driven largely by CMV exposure. CMV serostatus was the only immune exposure information available for the cohort. A later analysis associated about 18,000 TCR beta sequences with specific HLA alleles at a false discovery rate of 0.05. In the study, 150 to 200 TCR beta chains were listed as associated with cytomegalovirus. When HLA alleles, especially DR and DQ, strongly co-occurred, attributing TCR associations to individual alleles was difficult. Only TCR beta chains were sequenced in this cohort, and the absence of alpha or paired-chain data limited detectable features. A further reported finding was that TCR beta sequences accurately predicted the HLA-A and HLA-B alleles for most subjects in the first cohort. In an earlier analysis of under 600 of the donors, most TCR beta V segments were observed in productive rearrangements about 87% or about 30% of the time, broadly matching IMGT annotations. Correlated functional status among segregating V segments might be attributable to linkage disequilibrium, but an unknown experimental factor could not be ruled out. While some public TCRs were present in many individuals, most TCR sequences turned up only very rarely across donors. According to the authors, the approach could potentially be generalized to other disease states and immunological phenotypes. The presence/absence analyses assumed that sequencing depth was roughly uniform across donors, and that assumption may not be true. In a later analysis, HLA-associated TCR beta chains showed more clonal expansion and lower generation probabilities than non-associated chains that were equally common. Because some donors lacked HLA typing at each locus, the association tests relied only on the typed subset. Because counts were too low, about 17 rarely observed V segments, including chromosome 9 orphons, were excluded from the earlier analysis of some 540 of the donors. In a later genetic analysis, a missense DCLRE1C variant was associated with V-gene and J-gene trimming of TCR beta chains, and the association was replicated in an independent cohort. Compared with the approximately 720-donor mean, donors in an Asian-associated ancestry cluster had fewer N-insertions in productive TCRs, according to a later genetic analysis. Three of the identified cytomegalovirus-associated TCR beta chains were confirmed in vitro to be specific for cytomegalovirus antigens.

Libraries were made using the immunoSEQ multiplex PCR assay. For the multiplex PCR, a mixture combining 60 forward primers for TCR Vbeta segments and 13 reverse primers for TCR Jbeta segments was used. A multiplex PCR assay on genomic DNA amplified the CDR3 region of rearranged TCR beta genes. On the Illumina HiSeq System, the amplified TCR beta libraries were sequenced as 87-base-pair reads. The original methods were these. Across the 670 or so repertoires, a later analysis counted approximately 75 million unique TCR beta chains, roughly 11 million of which were shared by at least two donors. Raw reads were error-corrected and collapsed into unique sequences by a nearest-neighbor algorithm in which closely related sequences were merged to remove PCR and sequencing errors. To assign V, D and J gene segments, CDR3 sequences were aligned to IMGT reference sequences. Each retained sequence needed at least a six-nucleotide match to both a V gene segment and a J gene segment. Rearrangements were classified as productive when the CDR3 lacked stop codons and remained in frame with V and J, and all other rearrangements were classified as non-productive. Following IMGT convention, CDR3 was defined as the stretch from the second conserved V-encoded cysteine to the conserved J-encoded phenylalanine. Sequences without an unambiguous match to a single V gene segment were excluded from the earlier analysis of about 630 of the donors. An earlier analysis of fewer than 650 of the donors classified V segments as functional when productive rearrangements were above 56.7% and as segregating when the standard deviation between donors was above 5%. A statistical classification framework was built to diagnose cytomegalovirus status from the catalog of TCR beta chain sequences. In a later analysis, TCR nucleotide sequences were compared against IMGT/GENE-DB human TR gene sequences so that V and J genes could be assigned. Using the TCRdist pipeline, a later analysis assigned CDR3 sequences along with most-parsimonious VDJ recombination scenarios. In a later analysis, each TCR beta chain was defined by its CDR3 amino acid sequence together with its V-gene family, and reads lacking a unique V-gene family were excluded. As a way to deal with suspected cross-contamination and a sequencing artifact, a later analysis dropped roughly 620 nucleotide sequences that were highly shared and had low generation probability. In a later analysis, a clonal expansion index was calculated for each public chain from normalized within-repertoire ranks of inferred template counts. Generation probabilities in a later analysis came from a VDJ recombination model fitted to out-of-frame rearrangements, and those results were checked against IGoR. A later analysis scored TCR-TCR, TCR-HLA and TCR-CMV co-occurrence with hypergeometric tests, applying a repertoire-size bias correction to TCR pairs. To estimate false discovery rates, a later analysis permuted the HLA or CMV assignments 20 times. In a later analysis, co-occurring TCRs were grouped with DBSCAN, and TCRdist sequence similarity was added when clustering was performed within HLA-allele-positive subsets. Co-occurrence clustering excluded repertoires with fewer than 30,000 or more than 120,000 public chains, plus five with anomalous nucleotide sharing. TCRdb provides this immuneACCESS table in a form limited to in-frame rearrangements. Some clones are lacking; in checked studies, under half of them reflect an unresolved V gene, and why the rest are absent is not known. The V and J calls and clone size were taken over from that table, and D and trimming were inferred from the DNA. The sample table records over 120,000 clones. The biggest ten clones account for 0.75% to 1% of the sample.

Specimen: PBMCs. The clonotype comes from a male donor in good health and CMV-seronegative.

Here is the DNA: TGTGCCAGCAGCCTGGACAGTCAAGAGACCCAGTACTTC. Translation gives CASSLDSQETQYF. The chain is made from TRBV7-9 and TRBJ2-5; TRBD1 might be the D gene, on 6 matching bases. Between the V and J ends, shortened by 5 bases and 2 bases respectively, the junction contains 9 bases. Reading from cysteine to phenylalanine, the CDR3 counts 13 amino acids. Solely the CDR3 DNA is kept, with 39 bases framed from the first base. For CDR1 and CDR2, the germline V gene (reference sequence) lists SEHNR and FQNEAQ.